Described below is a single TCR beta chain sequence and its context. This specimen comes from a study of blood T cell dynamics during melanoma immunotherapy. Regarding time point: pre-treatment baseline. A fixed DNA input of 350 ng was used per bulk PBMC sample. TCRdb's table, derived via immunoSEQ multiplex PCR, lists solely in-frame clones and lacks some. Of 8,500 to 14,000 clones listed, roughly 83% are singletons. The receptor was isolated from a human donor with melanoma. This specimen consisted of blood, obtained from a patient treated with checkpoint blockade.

The CDR3 spells CASSQATGNEQYF. The CDR3 nucleotides read TGTGCCAGCAGCCAAGCTACAGGGAACGAGCAGTACTTC. The J gene is TRBJ2-5, the V gene TRBV4-2; a possible D gene is TRBD1 (6 bases). The DNA end is more similar to TRBJ2-7, so the J call may be wrong. CDR3 size: 13 residues. Per the germline V gene, CDR1 is LGHNA and CDR2 is YNFKEQ.